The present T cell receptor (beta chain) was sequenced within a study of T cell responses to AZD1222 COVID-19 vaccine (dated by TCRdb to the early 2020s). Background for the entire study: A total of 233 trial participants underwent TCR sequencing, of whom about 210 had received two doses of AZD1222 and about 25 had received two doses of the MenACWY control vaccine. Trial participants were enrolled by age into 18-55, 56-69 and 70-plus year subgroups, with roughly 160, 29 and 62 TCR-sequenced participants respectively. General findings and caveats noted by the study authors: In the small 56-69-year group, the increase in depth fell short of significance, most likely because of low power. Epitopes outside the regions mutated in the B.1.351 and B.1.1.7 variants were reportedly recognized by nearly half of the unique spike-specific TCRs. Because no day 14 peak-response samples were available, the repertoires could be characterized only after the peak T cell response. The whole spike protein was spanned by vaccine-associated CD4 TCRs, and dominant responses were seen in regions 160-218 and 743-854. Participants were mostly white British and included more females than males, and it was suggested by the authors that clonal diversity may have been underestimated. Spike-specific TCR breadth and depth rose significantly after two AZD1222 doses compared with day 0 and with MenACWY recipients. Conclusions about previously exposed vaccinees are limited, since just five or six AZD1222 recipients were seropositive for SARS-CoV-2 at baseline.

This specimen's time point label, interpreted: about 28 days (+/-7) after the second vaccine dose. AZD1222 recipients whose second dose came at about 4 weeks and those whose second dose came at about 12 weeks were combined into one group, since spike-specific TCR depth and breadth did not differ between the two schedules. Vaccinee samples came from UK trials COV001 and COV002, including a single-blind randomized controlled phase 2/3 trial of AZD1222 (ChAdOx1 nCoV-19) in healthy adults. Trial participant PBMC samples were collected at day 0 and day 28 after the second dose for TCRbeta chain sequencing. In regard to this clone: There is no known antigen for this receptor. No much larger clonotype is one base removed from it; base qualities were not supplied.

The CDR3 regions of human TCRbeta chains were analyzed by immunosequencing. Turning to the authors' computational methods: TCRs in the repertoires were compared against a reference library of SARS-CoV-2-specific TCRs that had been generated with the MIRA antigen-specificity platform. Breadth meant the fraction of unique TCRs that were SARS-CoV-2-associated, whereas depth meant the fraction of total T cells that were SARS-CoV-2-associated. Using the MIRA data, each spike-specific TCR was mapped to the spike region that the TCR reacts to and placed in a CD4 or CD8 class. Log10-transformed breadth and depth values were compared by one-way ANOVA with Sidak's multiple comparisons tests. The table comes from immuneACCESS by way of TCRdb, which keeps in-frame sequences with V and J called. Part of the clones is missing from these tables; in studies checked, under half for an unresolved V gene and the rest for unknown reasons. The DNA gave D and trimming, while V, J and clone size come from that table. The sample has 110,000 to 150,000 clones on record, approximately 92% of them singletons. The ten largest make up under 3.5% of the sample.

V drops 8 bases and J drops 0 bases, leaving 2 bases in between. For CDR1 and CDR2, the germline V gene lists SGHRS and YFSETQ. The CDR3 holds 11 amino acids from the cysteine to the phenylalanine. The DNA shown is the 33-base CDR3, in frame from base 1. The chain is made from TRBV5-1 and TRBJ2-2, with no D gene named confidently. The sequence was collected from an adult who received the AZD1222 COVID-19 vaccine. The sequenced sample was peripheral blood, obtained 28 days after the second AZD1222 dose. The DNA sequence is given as TGCGCCAGTTCGAACACCGGGGAGCTGTTTTTT. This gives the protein CASSNTGELFF.